This T cell receptor beta chain emerged from a study of blood T cell repertoires in COVID-19. Looking at the study overall: The United States, Italy and Spain supplied acute and convalescent COVID-19 samples. PBMCs, B-cell-depleted T cells, or T cells provided the cDNA or gDNA that made up the material.

TCRdb's table, derived via immunoSEQ multiplex PCR, lists solely in-frame clones and lacks some. The sample includes 40,000 to 60,000 clones, around 84% of them seen just once. This TCR came from a man at least 80 years old with active COVID-19. The sequenced sample consisted of peripheral blood.

CDR3 amino acids: CASSFTGGAGELFF. CDR3 nucleotide sequence: TGTGCCAGCAGCTTCACAGGAGGGGCCGGGGAGCTGTTTTTT. The chain combines TRBV5-5 with TRBJ2-2; TRBD2 might be the D (6 bases). The germline V gene encodes CDR1 SGHKS and CDR2 YYEKEE (reference sequence). The germline V and J ends were trimmed by 2 bases and 6 bases, with 11 bases remaining between them. The CDR3 has 14 residues. The complete variable domain, with remaining parts taken from reference TRBV5-5 and TRBJ2-2, reads DAGVTQSPTHLIKTRGQQVTLRCSPISGHKSVSWYQQVLGQGPQFIFQYYEKEERGRGNFPDRFSARQFPNYSSELNVNALLLGDSALYLCASSFTGGAGELFFGEGSRLTVL.